This T cell receptor (beta chain) was captured in a study of PD-1 blockade in classical Hodgkin lymphoma. At the level of the study: Nivolumab was given intravenously to patients at 3 mg/kg every 2 weeks. Findings and limits, study-wide: Any patient who commenced nivolumab under 1 year after ASCT was excluded. At C4D1, TCR diversity had climbed significantly for CD4+ cells, though not for CD8+ cells.

Some clones are missing from TCRdb's copy, which holds only in-frame ones; the method was immunoSEQ multiplex PCR. The table records about 47,000 clones, 80% of them present only once. Time point meaning: cycle 4 day 1 (C4D1), after more than five weeks of nivolumab. Each patient's relapse followed autologous stem cell transplantation, and brentuximab vedotin exposure varied. The V gene's germline CDR1 is GTSNPN and CDR2 SVGIG (reference sequence). V trimming: 0 bases; J trimming: 6 bases; junction bases outside the gene matches: 4. The CDR3 extends over 16 amino acids. As concerns this clone: Its cognate antigen is unknown.

This TCR derives from a human donor with classical Hodgkin lymphoma. This chain joins TRBV30 and TRBJ2-3; 15 bases align to TRBD2. Source: peripheral blood mononuclear cells (PBMCs), taken before the fourth cycle of nivolumab. The CDR3 region is CAWSVGTSGRLDTQYF. The CDR3 DNA is TGTGCCTGGAGTGTAGGGACTAGCGGGAGGCTCGATACGCAGTATTTT.